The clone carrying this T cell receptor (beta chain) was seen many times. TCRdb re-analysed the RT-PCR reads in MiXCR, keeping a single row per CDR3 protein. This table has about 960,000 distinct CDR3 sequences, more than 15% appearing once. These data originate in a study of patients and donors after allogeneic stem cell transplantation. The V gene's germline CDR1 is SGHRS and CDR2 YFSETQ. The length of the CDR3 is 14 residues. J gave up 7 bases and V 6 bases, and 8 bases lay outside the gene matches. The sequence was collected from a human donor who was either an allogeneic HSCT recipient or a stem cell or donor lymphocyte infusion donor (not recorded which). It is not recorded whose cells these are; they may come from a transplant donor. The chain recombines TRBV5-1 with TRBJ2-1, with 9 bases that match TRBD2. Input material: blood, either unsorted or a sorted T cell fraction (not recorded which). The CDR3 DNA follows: TGCGCCAGCACAAATCTAGCGGGGCCTAATGAGCAGTTCTTC. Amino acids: CASTNLAGPNEQFF.